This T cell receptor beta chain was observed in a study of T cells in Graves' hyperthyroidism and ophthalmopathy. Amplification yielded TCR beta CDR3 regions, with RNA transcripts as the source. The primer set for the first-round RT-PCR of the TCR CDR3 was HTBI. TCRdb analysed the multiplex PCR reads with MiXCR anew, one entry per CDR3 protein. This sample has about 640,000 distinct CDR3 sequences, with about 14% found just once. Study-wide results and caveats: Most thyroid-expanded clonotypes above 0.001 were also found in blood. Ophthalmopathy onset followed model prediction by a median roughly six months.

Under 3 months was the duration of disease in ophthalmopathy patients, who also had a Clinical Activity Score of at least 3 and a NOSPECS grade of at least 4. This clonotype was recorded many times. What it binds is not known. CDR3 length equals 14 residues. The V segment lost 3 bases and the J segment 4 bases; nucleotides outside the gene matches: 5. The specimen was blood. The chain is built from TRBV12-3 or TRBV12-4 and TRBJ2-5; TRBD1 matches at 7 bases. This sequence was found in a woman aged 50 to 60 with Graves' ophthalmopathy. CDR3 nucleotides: TGTGCCAGCAGTTTCGGTGCAGGGGGAGAGACCCAGTACTTC. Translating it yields CASSFGAGGETQYF.